The source of this T cell receptor (beta chain) is a study of blood T cells in healthy people across ages. Primers used in a second PCR of about 7 to 11 cycles were a sample-barcoded 5' primer and a J-beta primer mix. MiXCR, run by TCRdb on the 5' RACE reads, gives a single entry per CDR3 protein. Of 900,000 to 950,000 distinct CDR3 sequences in the sample, about 29% were seen once. CDR3 length equals 12 residues. Looked up from germline, CDR1 is DFQATT and CDR2 is SNEGSKA (reference sequence). The sample was also linked to a second study, of T cells of mothers and their children. According to that study: Second-PCR primer M1S introduced sample barcodes and 2-4 random nucleotides.

This sequence was found in a woman in her thirties or forties in good health. Source material: blood. The chain links TRBV20-1 to TRBJ1-1; TRBD1 agrees at 9 bases. The CDR3 sequence is CRGDRAGTEAFF. For the CDR3, the DNA is TGCAGGGGGGACAGGGCGGGCACTGAAGCTTTCTTT.